Reported below is one T cell receptor beta chain. Its antigen is as yet unknown. V was clipped by 4 bases and J by 5 bases, with 23 bases between them. Germline lookup yields CDR1 MNHEY and CDR2 SVGEGT. This CDR3 comprises 17 residues. This entry belongs to a study of T cell responses to AZD1222 COVID-19 vaccine. Study-level findings and limits: Repertoires in all cases were sampled only once the peak T cell response had passed.

The method was immunoSEQ multiplex PCR; TCRdb's version includes in-frame clones alone and lacks a portion of them. The sample includes over 65,000 clones, roughly 89% seen only once; the top ten take 5.3%. V usage is TRBV6-2 or TRBV6-3 and J usage is TRBJ2-5, with D possibly matching TRBD2 (6 bases). The TCR originated in an adult who received the AZD1222 COVID-19 vaccine. Here the sequenced sample was peripheral blood, taken 28 days after the second AZD1222 dose. The CDR3 coding sequence is TGTGCCAGCAGTTGGGGACTCGCTGGCTTGGCGTCGGAGACCCAGTACTTC. Its translation: CASSWGLAGLASETQYF.